This T cell receptor (beta chain) was sequenced in a study of vaccination and CD4 T cells after COVID-19. Looking at the study overall: Two of the convalescents were Hispanic, and the group consisted of six males and four females. Study results and caveats: The study found that a median about 88% of reactive clones in convalescent patients appeared only post-vaccination.

Trimming removed 5 bases from V and 5 bases from J, with 25 bases in between. The germline V gene has CDR1 SGHTA and CDR2 FQGNSA. CDR3 length: 19 amino acids. Sequencing of cultured CD4+ T cell DNA used the Oncomine TCR Beta short-read assay. Once CD4+ T cells had been cultured, genomic DNA was extracted from them. From the PCR reads, TCRdb called clonotypes with MiXCR, one entry per CDR3 protein. The table records under 15,000 distinct CDR3 sequences, about 40% of them present only once. Stated treatment: 10-day PBMC culture with coronavirus spike peptide pools or control peptides (ViraFEST assay). This clonotype was detected only a few times. Its cognate antigen is unknown.

The chain links TRBV7-2 to TRBJ1-6; D is possibly TRBD1 (5 bases). Sequenced here: CD4+ T cells from blood, cultured in vitro, sampled before SARS-CoV-2 vaccination. The clonotype originates from a human donor who had recovered from COVID-19. CDR3 residues: CASSIFGAGGGRNNSPLHF. The CDR3 DNA reads as TGTGCCAGCAGCATATTCGGGGCCGGGGGGGGAAGGAATAATTCACCCCTCCACTTT. The whole variable domain, remainder taken from reference TRBV7-2 and TRBJ1-6, is GAGVSQSPSNKVTEKGKDVELRCDPISGHTALYWYRQSLGQGLEFLIYFQGNSAPDKSGLPSDRFSAERTGGSVSTLTIQRTQQEDSAVYLCASSIFGAGGGRNNSPLHFGNGTRLTVT.